The 31 T cell receptor beta chains listed next were all sequenced from one sample in a study of shared clonotypes between healthy human individuals. Method: immunoSEQ multiplex PCR; TCRdb's copy keeps in-frame clones and lacks some. The top ten clones hold around 12% of a sample with 550,000 to 600,000 clones, around 78% of them seen once. Material: PBMCs. Every receptor here comes from a woman aged 40-49 years in good health. Some clones in this sample may be carry-over from other donors' samples.

This chain connects TRBV7-9 to TRBJ2-5; D remains ambiguous. The germline V and J ends were trimmed by 1 base and 0 bases, with 9 bases remaining between them. Germline V gene data show CDR1 as SEHNR and CDR2 as FQNEAQ (reference sequence). This CDR3 is built from 15 residues. The CDR3 nucleotides are TGTGCCAGCAGCTTAGGGATTAGCAACCAAGAGACCCAGTACTTC. Amino acid sequence: CASSLGISNQETQYF.

This clone was recorded once. Relative to the germline gene, one junction end is altered; a read error may explain this. The chain carries TRBV7-9 and TRBJ2-3; unclear D gene. There are 15 residues in the CDR3. Germline assignment: CDR1 SEHNR and CDR2 FQNEAQ (reference sequence). CDR3: CASSQDGRIGDTQYF. In nucleotides, the CDR3 is TGCGCCAGCAGCCAAGACGGGCGTATAGGCGATACGCAGTATTTT.

The chain employs TRBV7-3 and TRBJ2-1; TRBD2 aligns across 10 bases. V dropped 4 bases and J dropped 3; count of bases not matched to a gene: 6. The germline gives CDR1 SGHTA, CDR2 FQGTGA. This CDR3 is built from 16 residues. CDR3 nucleotide sequence: TGTGCCAGCAGCTCAGCCGGGACTAGCGTCTACAATGAGCAGTTCTTC. Its translation: CASSSAGTSVYNEQFF.

The V and J genes are TRBV7-3 and TRBJ2-2, with no clear D. Germline-derived CDR1 and CDR2 are SGHTA and FQGTGA. The V end lost 5 bases, the J end lost 6 bases, and 7 bases lay between the germline ends. The CDR3 is made up of 12 amino acids. This chain's CDR3 is CASSPRPGELFF. The CDR3 DNA follows: TGTGCCAGCAGCCCCCGCCCCGGGGAGCTGTTTTTT.

The chain has TRBV6-5 and TRBJ2-7, with D perhaps assigned TRBD1 or TRBD2 (6 bases each). The germline CDR1 and CDR2 sequences are MNHEY and SVGAGI. V lost 0 bases and J lost 7, with 19 bases in between. CDR3 length: 16 amino acids. CDR3 bases: TGTGCCAGCAGTTACTCACAGGGACCCCTCGCGGGGGAGCAGTACTTC. Protein: CASSYSQGPLAGEQYF.

The rearrangement links TRBV7-3 to TRBJ2-7; 8 nucleotides agree with TRBD1. Per the germline V gene, CDR1 is SGHTA and CDR2 is FQGTGA. This CDR3 has 15 residues. The V and J ends lost 5 bases and 3 bases, in that order; junction bases with no gene match: 9. CDR3 protein: CASSPGTGGGYEQYF. CDR3 DNA sequence: TGTGCCAGCAGCCCCGGGACAGGTGGCGGCTACGAGCAGTACTTC.

This clone was counted once. This chain connects TRBV29-1 to TRBJ2-6; no reliable D call. V was pared by 6 bases and J by 4 bases, with 10 bases between. The CDR3 loop spans 13 amino acids. Germline loops: CDR1 SQVTM, CDR2 ANQGSEA. The CDR3 DNA reads TGCAGCGTCTTAGTGTCCGGGGCCAACGTCCTGACTTTC. Protein: CSVLVSGANVLTF. Combining the CDR3 with reference TRBV29-1 and TRBJ2-6 gives the whole variable domain SAVISQKPSRDICQRGTSLTIQCQVDSQVTMMFWYRQQPGQSLTLIATANQGSEATYESGFVIDKFPISRPNLTFSTLTVSNMSPEDSSIYLCSVLVSGANVLTFGAGSRLTVL.

A note on this clone: One end of the junction varies from germline; a read error may be responsible. The CDR3 spells CASSESSINTGAFF. DNA of the CDR3: TGTGCCAGCAGTGAATCCAGTATTAACACTGGAGCTTTCTTT. This rearrangement joins TRBV2 to TRBJ1-1, with D unresolved. The CDR3 is 14 amino acids. The V gene's germline CDR1 is SNHLY and CDR2 FYNNEI.

The chain employs TRBV11-3 and TRBJ2-1; 8 bases map to TRBD1. The ends lost 5 bases at V and 5 bases at J; junction bases unmatched: 8. Germline CDR1 is SGHNT and CDR2 is YENEEA. This CDR3 is built from 15 residues. The CDR3 loop is CASSARQGSHNEQFF. In nucleotides, the CDR3 is TGTGCCAGCAGCGCCCGACAGGGGTCCCACAATGAGCAGTTCTTC.

In nucleotides, the CDR3 is TGTGCCAGCACCCTAACAGGGTTTCGGGGCAATGAGCAGTTCTTC. Amino acid sequence: CASTLTGFRGNEQFF. This rearrangement joins TRBV28 to TRBJ2-1; weak D call: TRBD1 (6 bases). The germline V and J ends were trimmed by 7 bases and 6 bases, with 19 bases remaining between them. This CDR3 has 15 residues. The V gene's germline CDR1 is MDHEN and CDR2 SYDVKM.

The rearrangement links TRBV7-8 to TRBJ2-1; TRBD2 agrees at 15 bases. J was trimmed by 1 base and V by 6 bases; bases with no gene match: 7. Germline CDR1 is SGHVS and CDR2 is FQNEAQ. This CDR3 comprises 18 residues. CDR3 nucleotides: TGTGCCAGCAGTTACGGACTAGCGGGAGGGTATTCCTACAATGAGCAGTTCTTC. Protein: CASSYGLAGGYSYNEQFF.

V gene TRBV5-1 combines with J gene TRBJ2-3, with 10 positions matching TRBD2. V was clipped by 4 bases and J by 8 bases; unmatched bases: 13. Germline V gives CDR1 SGHRS, CDR2 YFSETQ. This CDR3 has 16 amino acids. The CDR3 loop reads CASSTSPAGGPGTQYF. The CDR3 bases are TGCGCCAGCAGCACCTCGCCAGCGGGAGGGCCCGGTACGCAGTATTTT.

V is TRBV18 and J is TRBJ2-2, with 9 bases fitting TRBD2. Germline CDR1 reads KGHSH; CDR2 reads LQKENI. This CDR3 is 14 amino acids long. The V gene end was trimmed by 3 bases and the J gene end by 4 bases; junction bases not matched to a gene: 0. This chain's CDR3 is CASSPREGTGELFF. The CDR3 bases are TGTGCCAGCTCACCGCGGGAGGGCACCGGGGAGCTGTTTTTT. Full variable domain (rest looked up from reference TRBV18 and TRBJ2-2): NAGVMQNPRHLVRRRGQEARLRCSPMKGHSHVYWYRQLPEEGLKFMVYLQKENIIDESGMPKERFSAEFPKEGPSILRIQQVVRGDSAAYFCASSPREGTGELFFGEGSRLTVL.

There are a few counts of this clone. The V call is TRBV2, the J call TRBJ2-3; 9 bases are shared with TRBD2. J was trimmed by 6 bases and V by 8 bases; bases with no gene match: 12. The CDR3 is 15 amino acids. Per the germline V gene, CDR1 is SNHLY and CDR2 is FYNNEI. The CDR3 nucleotides read TGTGCCAGCGGTGCAGGATTGGCGGGAGGGGATACGCAGTATTTT. Translating it yields CASGAGLAGGDTQYF.

This chain joins TRBV5-4 and TRBJ2-7, with 15 bases lining up with TRBD2. The germline V gene has CDR1 SGHNT and CDR2 YYREEE (reference sequence). This CDR3 region has 17 residues. Trimming took 4 bases from V and 5 from J; bases not matched to a gene: 10. The CDR3 DNA sequence: TGTGCCAGCAGCACCGGACTAGCGGGAGGGCAGGGGGACGAGCAGTACTTC. Translating it yields CASSTGLAGGQGDEQYF. Together with reference TRBV5-4 and TRBJ2-7, the CDR3 gives the full variable domain: ETGVTQSPTHLIKTRGQQVTLRCSSQSGHNTVSWYQQALGQGPQFIFQYYREEENGRGNFPPRFSGLQFPNYSSELNVNALELDDSALYLCASSTGLAGGQGDEQYFGPGTRLTVT.

V and J are TRBV6-5 and TRBJ2-2; 9 positions agree with TRBD1. Germline V gene data show CDR1 as MNHEY and CDR2 as SVGAGI. The CDR3 has 14 residues. V shed 6 bases, J shed 4 bases, and the junction held 3 bases outside the gene matches. DNA of the CDR3: TGTGCCAGCAGGGGACAGGGCTTCACCGGGGAGCTGTTTTTT. As protein: CASRGQGFTGELFF.

The rearrangement uses TRBV7-9 and TRBJ2-7; 8 bases are shared with TRBD1. The germline V gene has CDR1 SEHNR and CDR2 FQNEAQ (reference sequence). The V segment lost 6 bases and the J segment 5 bases; nucleotides outside the gene matches: 12. The CDR3 covers 15 residues. The CDR3 loop reads CASSLKDRDGDEQYF. The CDR3 DNA sequence: TGTGCCAGCAGTCTAAAGGACAGGGATGGCGACGAGCAGTACTTC.

As for this clone: This same CDR3 is encoded by further DNA sequences in the sample. J is TRBJ2-4 and V is TRBV2; D may be TRBD1 (6 bases). V was pared by 1 base and J by 5 bases, with 6 bases between. The V gene's germline CDR1 is SNHLY and CDR2 FYNNEI. The CDR3 contains 13 residues. DNA of the CDR3: TGTGCCAGCAGTGAAGGGGGGCAAAACATTCAGTACTTC. Translated, it gives CASSEGGQNIQYF.

On this clone itself: A much bigger clone sits one base away, suggesting this may be a read error. Additional DNA sequences in this sample encode the identical CDR3. The gene calls are TRBV6-1 and TRBJ1-5; tentative D call: TRBD1 (5 bases). The length of the CDR3 is 15 residues. Germline CDR1 MNHNS, CDR2 SASEGT. The CDR3 coding sequence is TGTGCCAGCAGTGGGGACGGCGGCAGCAACCAGCCCCAGCATTTT. Encoded protein: CASSGDGGSNQPQHF.

The chain links TRBV2 to TRBJ2-1, with no clear D. The CDR3 loop spans 14 amino acids. The ends were cut back, 6 bases at V and 5 bases at J, with 14 bases in the middle. The germline CDR1 and CDR2 sequences are SNHLY and FYNNEI. The CDR3 here is CASSRSLPDNEQFF. CDR3 bases: TGTGCCAGCAGCCGGAGCCTACCGGACAATGAGCAGTTCTTC.

This rearrangement joins TRBV7-9 to TRBJ2-7, with D unclear. CDR1 is SEHNR and CDR2 is FQNEAQ in the germline V gene (reference sequence). V dropped 5 bases and J dropped 5 bases, with 16 bases sitting between them. CDR3 length: 14 residues. The CDR3 coding sequence is TGTGCCAGCAGCCCTTCTAGAGGCGGCCACGAGCAGTACTTC. Amino acid sequence: CASSPSRGGHEQYF.

This chain links TRBV18 with TRBJ2-5; D is uncertain. Germline V gene data show CDR1 as KGHSH and CDR2 as LQKENI. V lost 2 bases and J 2 bases, leaving 12 bases between the germline ends. There are 15 residues in the CDR3. The CDR3 bases are TGTGCCAGCTCACCAAACAGACCACCACAAGAGACCCAGTACTTC. Protein sequence: CASSPNRPPQETQYF.

Turning to this clone: This may arise from a read error, as a much more abundant clone is one base away. Since no conserved phenylalanine or tryptophan closes the CDR3, a read error is the likely cause. CDR3 amino acids: CASSTNRGFGNQPQHL. DNA for the CDR3: TGTGCCAGTAGTACCAACAGGGGTTTCGGCAATCAGCCCCAGCATCTT. The chain joins TRBV19 to TRBJ1-5; 7 bases are a match to TRBD1. The ends lost 4 bases at V and 2 bases at J; junction bases unmatched: 8. The CDR3 runs to 16 residues. CDR1 and CDR2 from the germline V gene are LNHDA and SQIVND (reference sequence).

The CDR3 region has the DNA TGCGCCAGCAGCTTGGATCCCCCGAACACCGGGGAGCTGTTTTTT. It specifies CASSLDPPNTGELFF. The genes are TRBV5-1 and TRBJ2-2; D remains unclear. Germline loops: CDR1 SGHRS, CDR2 YFSETQ. The length of the CDR3 is 15 residues. The V end was cut by 0 bases, the J end by 0 bases, with 6 bases between.

This clone was seen only a few times. This rearrangement joins TRBV11-2 to TRBJ2-2, with 7 positions matching TRBD2. Germline V lookup: CDR1 SGHAT, CDR2 FQNNGV. V shed 2 bases, J shed 5 bases, and the junction held 5 bases outside the gene matches. The CDR3 is 15 residues long. CDR3 in amino acids: CASSLLAALTGELFF. DNA for the CDR3: TGTGCCAGCAGCTTACTAGCGGCGTTGACCGGGGAGCTGTTTTTT.

V is TRBV5-6 and J is TRBJ1-2; D is perhaps TRBD1 (5 bases). Trimming took 4 bases from V and 5 from J, leaving 21 bases between them. Germline values: CDR1 SGHDT, CDR2 YYEEEE. This CDR3 is built from 16 residues. The CDR3 DNA sequence: TGTGCCAGCAGCCCGAGTTTTCCAGGCGACAGATATGGCTACACCTTC. Protein: CASSPSFPGDRYGYTF.

A single count supports this clone. This sequence joins TRBV4-1 and TRBJ2-1, with D perhaps TRBD1 (7 bases). From germline, CDR1 is MGHRA and CDR2 YSYEKL. The CDR3 consists of 15 residues. V was pared by 0 bases and J by 7 bases, with 13 bases between. CDR3 region: CASSQDKQGGNEQFF. CDR3 nucleotide sequence: TGCGCCAGCAGCCAAGATAAGCAGGGGGGAAATGAGCAGTTCTTC.

The V call is TRBV5-1, the J call TRBJ2-7; D is perhaps TRBD2 (6 bases). Per the germline V gene, CDR1 is SGHRS and CDR2 is YFSETQ. CDR3 length: 13 residues. V shed 5 bases and J shed 4 bases, with 13 bases lying between them. In DNA form, the CDR3 reads TGCGCCAGCAGTTCGACTCGGGGGTACGAGCAGTACTTC. Translating it yields CASSSTRGYEQYF.

Comment on this clone: This specimen includes other DNA sequences encoding the same CDR3. The gene calls are TRBV5-1 and TRBJ1-1; D may be TRBD1 (6 bases). Germline CDR1 SGHRS, CDR2 YFSETQ. The CDR3 runs 14 residues. Trimming removed 4 bases from V and 1 base from J, with 11 bases in between. CDR3 amino acids: CASSPDRPNTEAFF. DNA for the CDR3: TGCGCCAGCAGCCCAGACAGGCCGAACACTGAAGCTTTCTTT.

The chain joins TRBV27 to TRBJ2-1; TRBD2 might be the D (5 bases). This CDR3 comprises 13 residues. Germline V CDR1 and CDR2: MNHEY, SMNVEV (reference sequence). V shed 1 base and J shed 10 bases, with 11 bases lying between them. CDR3 in DNA: TGTGCCAGCAGTTTATTCAGGACTCAGGAGCAGTTCTTC. Its protein is CASSLFRTQEQFF.

This clone was picked up many times. The V gene is TRBV30, the J gene TRBJ1-1; the D is unclear. The germline gives CDR1 GTSNPN, CDR2 SVGIG (reference sequence). V gave up 5 bases and J gave up 1 base, with 11 bases separating them. The CDR3 spans 13 residues. The CDR3 protein is CAWENLENTEAFF. The CDR3 DNA sequence: TGTGCCTGGGAAAACTTAGAGAACACTGAAGCTTTCTTT.